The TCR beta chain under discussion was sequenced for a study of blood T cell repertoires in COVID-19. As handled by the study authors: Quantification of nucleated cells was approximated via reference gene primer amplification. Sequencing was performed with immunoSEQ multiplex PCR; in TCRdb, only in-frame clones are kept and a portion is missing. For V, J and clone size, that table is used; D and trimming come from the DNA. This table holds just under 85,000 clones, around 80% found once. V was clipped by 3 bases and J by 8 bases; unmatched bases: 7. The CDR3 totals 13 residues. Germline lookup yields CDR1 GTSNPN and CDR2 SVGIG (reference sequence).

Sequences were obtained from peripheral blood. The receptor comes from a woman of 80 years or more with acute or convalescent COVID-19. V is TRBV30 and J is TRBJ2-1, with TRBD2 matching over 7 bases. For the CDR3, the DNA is TGTGCCTGGAGCTGGGCAGGGAGGGATGAGCAGTTCTTC. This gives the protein CAWSWAGRDEQFF.